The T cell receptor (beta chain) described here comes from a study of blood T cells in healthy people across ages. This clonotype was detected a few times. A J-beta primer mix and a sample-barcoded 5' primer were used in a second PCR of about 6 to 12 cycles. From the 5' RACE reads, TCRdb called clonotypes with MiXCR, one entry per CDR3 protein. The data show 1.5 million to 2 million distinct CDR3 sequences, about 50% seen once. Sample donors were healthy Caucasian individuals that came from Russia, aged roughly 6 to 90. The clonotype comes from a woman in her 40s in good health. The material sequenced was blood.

DNA for the CDR3: TGTGCCAGCAGCTTACTAGCGGGGACGGACTACGAGCAGTACTTC. Translating gives CASSLLAGTDYEQYF. The chain joins TRBV7-6 to TRBJ2-7; 9 bases map to TRBD2. The CDR3 is 15 amino acids. The J segment lost 3 bases and the V segment lost 2 bases, leaving 5 bases of the junction unmatched. Germline lookup yields CDR1 SGHVS and CDR2 FNYEAQ. The full variable domain, completed using reference TRBV7-6 and TRBJ2-7, is GAGVSQSPRYKVTKRGQDVALRCDPISGHVSLYWYRQALGQGPEFLTYFNYEAQQDKSGLPNDRFSAERPEGSISTLTIQRTEQRDSAMYRCASSLLAGTDYEQYFGPGTRLTVT.